This T cell receptor (beta chain) appears in the sequencing data of a study of CD8 T cells in ankylosing spondylitis. Study-wide points: Previously reported in reactive arthritis synovial fluid and blood were some of the motif variants. What seemed typical of ankylosing spondylitis blood was a TCR beta motif built from eight highly homologous variants.

This clonotype was seen many times. The antigen is undetermined. CDR3 length equals 12 residues. Trimming took off 4 bases at V and 0 bases at J, with 2 bases between the two ends. TCRdb analysed the 5' RACE reads with MiXCR anew, one entry per CDR3 protein. Counted here are around 91,000 distinct CDR3 sequences, about 8.1% occurring once; the ten biggest clones make up around 30%. The gene calls are TRBV12-3 or TRBV12-4 and TRBJ2-3; D is undetermined. The specimen sequenced was blood, either unsorted or a sorted T cell fraction (not recorded which). The sequence was obtained from a male donor with ankylosing spondylitis. CDR3 bases: TGTGCCAGCAGTTACAGCACAGATACGCAGTATTTT. Its translation is CASSYSTDTQYF.